Shown below are 6 T cell receptor beta chains from a single sample sequenced in a study of T cell clonality in common variable immunodeficiency. TCRdb keeps only in-frame clones here, not all; method: immunoSEQ multiplex PCR. The sample contains approximately 37,000 clones, none occurring once; 8% to 10% lies in the top ten. The sample comprised peripheral blood mononuclear cells. The receptors stem from a person between 18 and 75 years old in good health.

This clone has only a few counts. The CDR3 is cut off 3 residues early in the read; its end comes from the germline J gene. The chain combines TRBV5-1 with TRBJ2-1; 14 positions match TRBD2. The V segment lost 3 bases and the J segment 8 bases; nucleotides outside the gene matches: 7. CDR1 and CDR2 from the germline V gene are SGHRS and YFSETQ. The CDR3 spans 16 residues. The sequenced CDR3 bases are TGCGCCAGCAGCTCTCGACCGGGACTAGCGGGAGATGAG. The encoded protein is CASSSRPGLAGDE. The whole CDR3 protein reads CASSSRPGLAGDEQFF.

This clone occurred many times. The sequenced CDR3 bases are TGTGCCTGGAGTACAGGGGTTGACACTGAA. The encoded protein is CAWSTGVDTE. The CDR3 reads in full as CAWSTGVDTEAFF. The rearrangement links TRBV30 to TRBJ1-1, with 7 bases matching TRBD1. The CDR3 is cut off 3 residues early in the read; its end comes from the germline J gene. Germline assignment: CDR1 GTSNPN and CDR2 SVGIG (reference sequence). The CDR3 has 13 residues. The trim removed 2 bases at V and 3 bases at J, leaving 3 bases unmatched.

In its sample, this clone was seen many times. The CDR3 end lies 3 residues beyond the end of the read and is filled in from the germline J gene. The V gene is TRBV4-2, the J gene TRBJ2-3; D is unclear. This CDR3 comprises 16 residues. CDR1 is LGHNA and CDR2 is YNFKEQ in the germline V gene. V lost 0 bases and J 0 bases, leaving 10 bases between the germline ends. The covered CDR3 bases are TGTGCCAGCAGCCAAGATGGGCAGTTAAGCACAGATACG. Amino acids: CASSQDGQLSTDT. The entire CDR3 is CASSQDGQLSTDTQYF.

This clone was counted ten times or more. The read is 3 residues too short to cover the CDR3 end, so that end is filled in from the germline J gene. V gene TRBV30 combines with J gene TRBJ2-1; maybe TRBD2 (6 bases). V was shortened by 4 bases and J by 2 bases, with 15 bases between the two germline ends. The length of the CDR3 is 15 residues. The germline V gene has CDR1 GTSNPN and CDR2 SVGIG (reference sequence). This CDR3 reads CAWKYAGRTYNEQFF. The DNA read from the CDR3 is TGTGCCTGGAAGTATGCGGGGCGGACCTACAATGAG.

This clone has ten or more counts. The read finishes 3 residues shy of the CDR3 end, and the germline J gene is used to complete it. The rearrangement joins TRBV7-9 to TRBJ2-7; D remains ambiguous. V shed 5 bases and J shed 2 bases, with 10 bases lying between them. CDR3 length: 13 residues. Germline assignment: CDR1 SEHNR and CDR2 FQNEAQ (reference sequence). CDR3 amino acids: CASSDTATYEQYF. The CDR3 bases that were read are TGTGCCAGCAGCGATACAGCCACCTACGAG.

This clone was recorded at least ten times. The CDR3 sequence: CSARTETSGSVKNIQYF. The covered CDR3 bases are TGCAGTGCTAGAACCGAGACTAGCGGGAGTGTCAAAAACATT. The chain joins TRBV20-1 to TRBJ2-4; TRBD2 matches 12 bases. The read comes to an end 3 residues before the CDR3 does, leaving the germline J gene to fill in the end. Germline CDR1 DFQATT, CDR2 SNEGSKA (reference sequence). The CDR3 consists of 17 residues. With 2 bases clipped from V and 3 bases from J, the junction kept 8 bases outside the gene matches.